The T cell receptor (beta chain) under discussion was sequenced for a study of T cells in Graves' hyperthyroidism and ophthalmopathy. The germline gives CDR1 SNHLY, CDR2 FYNNEI. This CDR3 has 14 amino acids. V was trimmed by 7 bases and J by 1 base, leaving 14 bases between them. Study-wide results and limits: Stable hyperthyroidism and ophthalmopathy were separated using 13 V-J signatures.

Lactation, pregnancy, other autoimmune disease or uncontrolled infection led to exclusion of patients. The study based diagnoses on clinical symptoms, serum thyroxine and TRAb, thyroid ultrasound and orbital computed tomography. Isolation of PBMCs was performed on around 9.4 ml fresh peripheral blood. Amplification of TCR beta CDR3 regions was performed using RNA transcripts as template. The TCR CDR3 first-round RT-PCR relied on the HTBI primer set. TCRdb reprocessed the multiplex PCR reads via MiXCR and lists one record per CDR3 protein. Of about 840,000 distinct CDR3 sequences listed, 38% were seen once; the top ten hold around 10%. Only a few counts were recorded for this clonotype. Its specificity is not known.

The clonotype was recovered from a man in his late teens or twenties with Graves' hyperthyroidism. The sample was blood. This chain links TRBV2 with TRBJ2-7; the D gene is possibly TRBD2 (5 bases). CDR3 in DNA: TGTGCCAGCACGGAAGAGGGCGGTTCCTACGAGCAGTACTTC. Translated, it gives CASTEEGGSYEQYF.